This T cell receptor (beta chain) was identified during a study of Ad26.COV2.S vaccination and SARS-CoV-2 variants. Study-level information: Donor was in the COV1001 Ad26.COV2.S trial arm.

The protocol was immunoSEQ multiplex PCR, while the TCRdb copy is restricted to in-frame clones and leaves out a portion. The sample comprises hundreds of thousands of clones, about 86% of which are singletons, and about 11% rests with the top ten. The treatment: 15 to 20 received Ad26.COV2.S at low or high dose, single or two shots; 5 received placebo; per-sample allocation not given. Each sample was drawn 63 days after the first injection (of vaccine or placebo). This vaccine is an Ad26 vector that expresses the Wuhan-strain SARS-CoV-2 spike. The starting material was peripheral blood, obtained in a trial of Ad26.COV2.S vaccine versus placebo. This TCR came from a person between 18 and 59 years old who received the Ad26.COV2.S COVID-19 vaccine or a placebo.

CDR3 sequence (DNA): TGTGCCAGCAGTCGACAGTATACGCAGTATTTT. It encodes CASSRQYTQYF. The genes are TRBV28 and TRBJ2-3; TRBD1 might be the D (5 bases). Trimming removed 5 bases from V and 7 bases from J, with 7 bases in between. The germline V gene encodes CDR1 MDHEN and CDR2 SYDVKM. This CDR3 region has 11 residues.